This T cell receptor (beta chain) came from a study of shared clonotypes between healthy human individuals (dated by TCRdb to the early 2020s). General notes on the study: The cohort comprised a couple of women and three men aged 18 to 49 years. To estimate repertoire size and how much clonotype sharing occurs between individuals, the study deeply sequenced the blood TCR repertoires of a handful of healthy adults. Libraries were prepared and TCR repertoires were sequenced by different laboratories using diverse techniques, in order to increase sequencing depth and limit assay-specific biases. Per donor, leukapheresis produced somewhere between about 0.9 and 10 billion PBMCs. Per donor, three plates each were used for CD4 naive and CD4 memory, two for CD8 naive, and one for CD8 memory. Overall results and qualifications from the work: Sampling was limited to blood, and TCR repertoires in tissue likely differ from TCR repertoires in blood. Because the study included a small number of donors, the genetic and exposure-history diversity represented was limited. Based on pairwise subsampling, the degree of clonotype sharing among donors was expected to be affected by sequencing depth. Naive subsets generally had larger estimated clonotype richness than memory subsets. Compared with non-shared clonotypes, clonotypes shared by all four sorted-subset donors had higher generation probabilities. Incomplete sequencing was indicated by rarefaction of sorted-subset datasets, despite the large sequencing depth. Sharing across several donors was observed for about 5% of naive CD4, 3% to 3.5% of naive CD8, roughly 2.4% of memory CD4, and around 0.4% of memory CD8 clonotypes.

In regard to this clone: The antigen it recognizes is unknown. Within one base of it there is no much larger clone, and no base qualities were kept.

Using the deep immunoSEQ assay, TCR CDR3 regions were amplified from genomic DNA by multiplex PCR. For each cell subset, the extracted genomic DNA was distributed evenly across all wells of several immunoSEQ 96-well plates, and each plate served as one replicate. For sorted subsets, each replicate PCR was loaded with around 200 ng genomic DNA, equivalent to approximately 27,000 T cell genomes. The purified libraries were quantified using a Qubit 3.0 fluorometer, sized with a Bioanalyzer 2100, and then quantified again using the KAPA Library Quantification kit. Each immunoSEQ 96-well plate was sequenced on its own single-read 150-cycle Illumina NextSeq 550 flow cell. Per the authors' processing: Because the immunoSEQ output included only junctional sequences and no quality scores, the filtering could not be the same as the filtering used for full-length reads. Sequences were annotated with PyIR, a Python wrapper for IgBLAST v1.9, and V/J genes and CDR3 were assigned using IMGT germline references. Reads with weak V/J assignments (E-value above 1e-6), missing CDR3, stop codons, out-of-frame junctions, or ambiguous translated residues were removed. V3J clonotypes were defined by identical inferred V gene, J gene, and CDR3 amino acid sequence. Percentage overlap between repertoires was calculated by dividing the number of shared unique clonotypes by the size of the smaller repertoire. Repertoire richness was assessed with RTK rarefaction, the Chao1 estimator, and Recon v2.1 estimates of unobserved clonotypes. For all TCRbeta clonotypes obtained by the gDNA method from four donors, generation probabilities were computed with OLGA. TCRdb's version of the immuneACCESS table is confined to in-frame rearrangements and falls short of the full clone set. An unresolved V gene accounts for under half of the shortfall where checked; the remainder is of unknown origin. V and J calls and clone size are as listed in that table; D and trimming were resolved from the DNA. Here the sample has roughly 2.1 million clones; about 92% occur a single time. Jointly, the top ten make up approximately 1.7% of the sample.

For the CD8 naive samples, CD45RO-negative cells were positively selected for CCR7, yielding a CD45RA+CCR7+ population from which TemRA cells were excluded. The donors were healthy, HIV-negative adults with no recently reported acute infections or vaccinations. Only Caucasian adults living in Nashville, Tennessee, USA were represented among the donors. Blood was collected by leukapheresis, and PBMCs were isolated by Ficoll-Histopaque density gradient centrifugation and then cryopreserved in liquid nitrogen vapor phase. Analytical flow cytometry was used to check the purity and quantity of each magnetically sorted T cell population. From each sorted fraction, genomic DNA was isolated and quantified by UV absorbance on a Nanodrop 2000c. Specimen: naive CD8+ T cells from PBMCs. The cell subset or site label for this specimen denotes: CD45RA+CCR7+. This receptor was identified in a man between 18 and 29 years old in good health. Some clones in this sample may be carry-over from other donors' samples.

The nucleotides read TGTGCCAGCAGCGTAGCCCCGTTGGACGAGCAGTACTTC. Its coded protein is CASSVAPLDEQYF. The chain was built from TRBV9 and TRBJ2-7; the D gene identity is not certain. Taken from the germline V gene, the CDR1 and CDR2 loops are SGDLS and YYNGEE. V was cut back by 0 bases and J by 5 bases, leaving a gap of 9 bases between them. Reading from cysteine to phenylalanine, the CDR3 counts 13 amino acids. Here the CDR3 DNA is all that survives: 39 bases in frame from base 1.